The present T cell receptor beta chain was sequenced within a study of long-term antiretroviral therapy in people with HIV. Study outcomes and limitations: Information pertaining to ART adherence, viral resistance or therapeutic modifications was not obtained.

HIV-positive participants all received treatment in the United States. Survey-level immunoSEQ v3.0 assays were run. For each individual sample, sequencing targeted about 40,000-50,000 T-cell genomes. Repertoires were generated with immunoSEQ multiplex PCR, while TCRdb's copy carries only in-frame clones and drops some. The sample includes roughly 31,000 clones, roughly nine tenths of them seen just once. CDR1 is SGHVS, CDR2 FQNEAQ, per germline. The CDR3 is made up of 15 amino acids. V dropped 1 base and J dropped 0 bases, with 4 bases sitting between them. Notes on this clone: Its target is not known.

V gene TRBV7-8 combines with J gene TRBJ2-6; D not certain. The receptor was derived from a man aged 45-65 years with HIV. Sequencing used unsorted PBMCs, obtained about 5 years before starting antiretroviral therapy. This chain's CDR3 is CASSLVISGANVLTF. The CDR3, as DNA: TGTGCCAGCAGCTTAGTGATCTCTGGGGCCAACGTCCTGACTTTC.